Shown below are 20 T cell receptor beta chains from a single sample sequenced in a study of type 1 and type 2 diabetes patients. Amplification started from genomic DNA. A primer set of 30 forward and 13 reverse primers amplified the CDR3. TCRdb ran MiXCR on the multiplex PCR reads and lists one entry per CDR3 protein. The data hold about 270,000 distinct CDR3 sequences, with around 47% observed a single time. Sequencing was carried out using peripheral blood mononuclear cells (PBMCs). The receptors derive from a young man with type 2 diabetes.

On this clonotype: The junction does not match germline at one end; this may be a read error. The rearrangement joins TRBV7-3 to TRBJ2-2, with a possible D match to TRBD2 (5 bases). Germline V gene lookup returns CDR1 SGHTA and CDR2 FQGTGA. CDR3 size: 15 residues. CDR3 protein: CASSQTGKNTGELFF. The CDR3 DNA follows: TGCGCCAGCAGCCAAACCGGGAAGAACACCGGGGAGCTGTTTTTT.

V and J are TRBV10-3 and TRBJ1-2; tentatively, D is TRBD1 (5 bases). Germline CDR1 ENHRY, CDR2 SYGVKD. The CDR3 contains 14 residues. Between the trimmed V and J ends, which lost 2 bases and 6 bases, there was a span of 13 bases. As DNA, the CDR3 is TGTGCCATCAGTGAGGGCTCAGGGTACGATGGCTACACCTTC. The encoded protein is CAISEGSGYDGYTF.

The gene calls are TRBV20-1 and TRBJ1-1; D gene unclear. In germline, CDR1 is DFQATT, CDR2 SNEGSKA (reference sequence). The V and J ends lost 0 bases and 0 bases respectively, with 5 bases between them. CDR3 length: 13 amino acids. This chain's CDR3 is CSARDNMNTEAFF. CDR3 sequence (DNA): TGCAGTGCTAGAGACAACATGAACACTGAAGCTTTCTTT.

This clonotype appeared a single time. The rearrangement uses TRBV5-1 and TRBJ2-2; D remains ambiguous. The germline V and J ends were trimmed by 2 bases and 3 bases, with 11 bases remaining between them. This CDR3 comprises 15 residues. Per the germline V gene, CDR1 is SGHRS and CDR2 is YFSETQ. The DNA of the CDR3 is TGCGCCAGCAGCTTCCAAGGGCAGGACACCGGGGAGCTGTTTTTT. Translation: CASSFQGQDTGELFF.

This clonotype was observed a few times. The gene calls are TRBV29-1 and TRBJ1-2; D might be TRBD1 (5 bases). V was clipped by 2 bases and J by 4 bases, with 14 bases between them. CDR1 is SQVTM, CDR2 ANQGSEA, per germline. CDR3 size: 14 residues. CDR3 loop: CSVENARVGYGYTF. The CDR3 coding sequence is TGCAGCGTTGAAAACGCCAGGGTGGGCTATGGCTACACCTTC.

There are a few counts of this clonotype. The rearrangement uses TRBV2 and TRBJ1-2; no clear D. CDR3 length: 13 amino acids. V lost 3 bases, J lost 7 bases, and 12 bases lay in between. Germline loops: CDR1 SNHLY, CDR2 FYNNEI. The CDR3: CASSEEQIRGYTF. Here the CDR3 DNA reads TGTGCCAGCAGTGAGGAACAGATCCGTGGCTACACCTTC.

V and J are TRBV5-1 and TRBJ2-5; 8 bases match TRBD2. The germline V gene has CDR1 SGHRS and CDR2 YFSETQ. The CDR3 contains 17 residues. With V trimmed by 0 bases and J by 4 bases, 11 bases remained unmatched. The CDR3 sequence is CASSLEARAGGRETQYF. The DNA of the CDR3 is TGCGCCAGCAGCTTGGAGGCAAGGGCGGGGGGACGAGAGACCCAGTACTTC.

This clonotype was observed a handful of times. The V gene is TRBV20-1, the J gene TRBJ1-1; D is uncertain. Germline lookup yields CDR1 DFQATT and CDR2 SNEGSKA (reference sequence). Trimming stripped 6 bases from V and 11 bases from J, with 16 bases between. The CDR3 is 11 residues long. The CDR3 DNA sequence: TGCAGTGCAAGGGTAGGTAAGGCGGCTTTCTTT. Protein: CSARVGKAAFF.

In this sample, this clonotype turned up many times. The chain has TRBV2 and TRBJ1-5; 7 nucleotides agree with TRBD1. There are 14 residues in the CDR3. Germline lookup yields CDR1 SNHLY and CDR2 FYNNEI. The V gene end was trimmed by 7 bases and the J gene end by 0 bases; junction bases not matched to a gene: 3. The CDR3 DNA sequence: TGTGCCAGCACGACAGGGAGTAGCAATCAGCCCCAGCATTTT. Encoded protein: CASTTGSSNQPQHF.

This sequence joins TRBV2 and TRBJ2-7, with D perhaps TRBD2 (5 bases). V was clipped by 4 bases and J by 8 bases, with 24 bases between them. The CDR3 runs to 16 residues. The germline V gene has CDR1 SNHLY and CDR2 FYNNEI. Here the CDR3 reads CASSVSPWASSVKQYF. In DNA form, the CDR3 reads TGTGCCAGCAGTGTTTCCCCGTGGGCTAGCTCGGTGAAGCAGTACTTC.

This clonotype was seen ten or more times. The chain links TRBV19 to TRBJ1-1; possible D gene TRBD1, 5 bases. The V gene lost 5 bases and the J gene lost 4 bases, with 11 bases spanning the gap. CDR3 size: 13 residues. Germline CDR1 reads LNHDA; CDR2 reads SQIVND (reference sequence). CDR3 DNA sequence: TGTGCCAGTAGTGCCCTGGGGGGCACTGAAGCTTTCTTT. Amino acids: CASSALGGTEAFF. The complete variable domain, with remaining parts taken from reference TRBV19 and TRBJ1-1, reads DGGITQSPKYLFRKEGQNVTLSCEQNLNHDAMYWYRQDPGQGLRLIYYSQIVNDFQKGDIAEGYSVSREKKESFPLTVTSAQKNPTAFYLCASSALGGTEAFFGQGTRLTVV.

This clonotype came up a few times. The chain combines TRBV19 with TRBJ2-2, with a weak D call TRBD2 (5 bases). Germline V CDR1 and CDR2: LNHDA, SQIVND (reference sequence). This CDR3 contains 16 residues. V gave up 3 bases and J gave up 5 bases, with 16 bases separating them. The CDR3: CASSMAGSTQTGELFF. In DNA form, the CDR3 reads TGTGCCAGTAGTATGGCGGGTTCAACGCAAACCGGGGAGCTGTTTTTT. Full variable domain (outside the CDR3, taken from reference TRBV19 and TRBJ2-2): DGGITQSPKYLFRKEGQNVTLSCEQNLNHDAMYWYRQDPGQGLRLIYYSQIVNDFQKGDIAEGYSVSREKKESFPLTVTSAQKNPTAFYLCASSMAGSTQTGELFFGEGSRLTVL.

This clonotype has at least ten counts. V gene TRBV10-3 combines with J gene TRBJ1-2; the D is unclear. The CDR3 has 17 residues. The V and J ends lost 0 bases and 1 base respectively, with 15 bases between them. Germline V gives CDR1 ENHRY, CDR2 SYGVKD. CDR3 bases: TGTGCCATCAGTGAGTCCCCATCCAGAGGAGATAACTATGGCTACACCTTC. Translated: CAISESPSRGDNYGYTF.

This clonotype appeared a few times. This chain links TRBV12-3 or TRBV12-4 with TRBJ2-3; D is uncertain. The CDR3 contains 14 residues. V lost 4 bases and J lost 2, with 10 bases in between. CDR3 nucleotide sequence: TGTGCCAGCAGTTCGCCAACCACCACAGATACGCAGTATTTT. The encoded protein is CASSSPTTTDTQYF.

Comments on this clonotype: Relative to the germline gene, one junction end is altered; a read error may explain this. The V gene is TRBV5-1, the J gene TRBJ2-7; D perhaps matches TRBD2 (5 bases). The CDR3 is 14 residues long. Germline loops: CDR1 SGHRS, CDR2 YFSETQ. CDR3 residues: CASSLGARPYEQYF. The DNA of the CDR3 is TGTGCCAGCAGCTTGGGAGCGAGGCCCTACGAGCAGTACTTC.

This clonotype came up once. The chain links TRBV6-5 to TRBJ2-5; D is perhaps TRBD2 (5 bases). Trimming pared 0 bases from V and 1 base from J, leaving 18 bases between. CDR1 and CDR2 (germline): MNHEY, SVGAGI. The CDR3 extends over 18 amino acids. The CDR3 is CASSYSFWSSKSQETQYF. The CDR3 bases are TGTGCCAGCAGTTACTCATTTTGGTCTAGCAAAAGCCAAGAGACCCAGTACTTC.

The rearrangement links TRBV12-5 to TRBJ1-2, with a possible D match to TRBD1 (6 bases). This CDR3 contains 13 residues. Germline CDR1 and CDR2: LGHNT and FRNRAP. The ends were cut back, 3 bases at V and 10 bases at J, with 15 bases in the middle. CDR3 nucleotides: TGTGCTAGTGGTTTCTCTGAGGGGGAGATCTACACCTTC. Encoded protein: CASGFSEGEIYTF.

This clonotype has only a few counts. DNA for the CDR3: TGCGCCAGCATCCTCATCTTTTCCGAGGTGACCCAGTACTTC. Its translation is CASILIFSEVTQYF. The rearrangement uses TRBV10-2 and TRBJ2-5; no reliable D call. Trimming pared 7 bases from V and 7 bases from J, leaving 19 bases between. Germline V gene lookup returns CDR1 WSHSY and CDR2 SAAADI. The CDR3 totals 14 residues.

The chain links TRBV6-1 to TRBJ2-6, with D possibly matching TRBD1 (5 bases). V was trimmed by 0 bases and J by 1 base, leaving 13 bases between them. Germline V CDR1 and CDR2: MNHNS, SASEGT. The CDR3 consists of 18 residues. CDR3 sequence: CASSEAEQVVSGANVLTF. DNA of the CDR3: TGTGCCAGCAGTGAAGCTGAACAGGTAGTTTCTGGGGCCAACGTCCTGACTTTC.

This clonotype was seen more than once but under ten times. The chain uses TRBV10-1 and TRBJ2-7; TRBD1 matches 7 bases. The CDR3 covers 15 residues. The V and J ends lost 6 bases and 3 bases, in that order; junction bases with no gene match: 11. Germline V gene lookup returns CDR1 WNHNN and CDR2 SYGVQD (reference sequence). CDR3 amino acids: CASRTGESLLYEQYF. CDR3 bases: TGCGCCAGCAGAACAGGGGAATCTCTCCTCTACGAGCAGTACTTC.